One sample yielded the 4 T cell receptor beta chains listed below, sequenced in a study of cytomegalovirus exposure and HLA in healthy donors. PCR used 60 Vbeta primers and 13 Jbeta primers. TCRdb keeps only in-frame clones here, not all; method: immunoSEQ multiplex PCR. This sample yields roughly 110,000 clones, of which about four fifths are seen a single time; about 1.6% belongs to the top ten. The specimen was PBMCs. These receptors all stem from a man aged 45-65 years in good health and CMV-seronegative.

The CDR3 loop is CASRRGRTSRGETQYF. In nucleotides, the CDR3 is TGTGCCAGCAGAAGAGGACGGACGTCCCGGGGGGAGACCCAGTACTTC. The V gene is TRBV2, the J gene TRBJ2-5, with D possibly TRBD2 on 6 matching bases. The CDR3 length is 16 residues. The V end was cut by 6 bases, the J end by 5 bases, with 22 bases between. Germline assignment: CDR1 SNHLY and CDR2 FYNNEI. Looking up the rest from reference TRBV2 and TRBJ2-5 gives the full variable domain: EPEVTQTPSHQVTQMGQEVILRCVPISNHLYFYWYRQILGQKVEFLVSFYNNEISEKSEIFDDQFSVERPDGSNFTLKIRSTKLEDSAMYFCASRRGRTSRGETQYFGPGTRLLVL.

This clone was observed a handful of times. The chain recombines TRBV19 with TRBJ1-4, with D possibly TRBD1 on 6 matching bases. Trimming left V 3 bases short and J 5 bases short, with 19 bases between. CDR3 length equals 17 residues. Germline V gives CDR1 LNHDA, CDR2 SQIVND (reference sequence). CDR3 DNA: TGTGCCAGTAGTATGTCCCCTCCAGGACAGCCAAATGAAAAACTGTTTTTT. The encoded protein is CASSMSPPGQPNEKLFF.

The chain uses TRBV11-2 and TRBJ2-4; D not resolved. V lost 6 bases and J 4 bases, leaving 22 bases between the germline ends. The CDR3 runs 17 residues. Germline CDR1 reads SGHAT; CDR2 reads FQNNGV. CDR3 in amino acids: CASSELRSRSLKNIQYF. As DNA, the CDR3 is TGTGCCAGCAGTGAGCTCAGGTCCCGAAGTTTAAAAAACATTCAGTACTTC.

The sample holds one count of this clone. The V gene is TRBV9, the J gene TRBJ2-6; D is undetermined. The CDR3 has 13 amino acids. Per the germline V gene, CDR1 is SGDLS and CDR2 is YYNGEE. V was clipped by 5 bases and J by 1 base, with 4 bases between them. The CDR3 loop is CASSSSGANVLTF. DNA for the CDR3: TGTGCCAGCAGTTCATCTGGGGCCAACGTCCTGACTTTC.